This T cell receptor (beta chain) derives from a study of a mutant IDH1 vaccine in newly diagnosed glioma. About the study: The start of vaccination came 4-6 weeks after radiotherapy alone, or with temozolomide cycles.

With 3 bases clipped from V and 5 bases from J, the junction kept 5 bases outside the gene matches. The germline V gene encodes CDR1 ENHRY and CDR2 SYGVKD. This CDR3 region has 14 residues. Sequencing was performed with immunoSEQ multiplex PCR; in TCRdb, only in-frame clones are kept and a portion is missing. The table shows approximately 37,000 clones, with 55% to 60% occurring only once. Sample time point: week 5, during vaccination. Vaccinated patients received 300 ug of mutant IDH1 20-mer peptide per dose, with topical imiquimod. Notes on this clone: The target antigen is unknown.

The specimen was PBMCs, collected from a glioma patient whose treatment included an IDH1 peptide vaccine. The clonotype was recovered from a woman aged 18-30 years with glioma. The chain combines TRBV10-3 with TRBJ2-7; 9 bases match TRBD1. CDR3 loop: CAISDGQGQHEQYF. CDR3 nucleotides: TGTGCCATCAGTGATGGACAGGGGCAACACGAGCAGTACTTC.